The 26 T cell receptor beta chains reported below all come from one sample, sequenced in a study of blood T cell repertoires in COVID-19. Clones were sequenced by immunoSEQ multiplex PCR, and TCRdb holds only the in-frame ones, with some missing. Of hundreds of thousands of clones in the sample, under 90% were seen once. What was sequenced was peripheral blood. The receptors originated from a woman aged 45 to 65 who had recovered from COVID-19.

The rearrangement links TRBV3-1 (or the pseudogene TRBV3-2) to TRBJ2-5; 7 positions agree with TRBD2. The germline gives CDR1 LGHDT, CDR2 YNNKEL (reference sequence). CDR3 length equals 14 residues. With V trimmed by 4 bases and J by 2 bases, 4 bases remained unmatched. The CDR3 is CASSLGTNQETQYF. The CDR3 coding sequence is TGTGCCAGCAGCCTTGGGACTAATCAAGAGACCCAGTACTTC.

The chain combines TRBV6-5 with TRBJ2-1; 8 positions match TRBD2. From germline, CDR1 is MNHEY and CDR2 SVGAGI. The CDR3 is made up of 16 amino acids. Unmatched junction bases numbered 4, after V lost 0 bases and J lost 3 bases. CDR3 DNA: TGTGCCAGCAGTTACTCTTCCCTAGCGGGCTACAATGAGCAGTTCTTC. It is translated as CASSYSSLAGYNEQFF.

The J gene is TRBJ2-1, the V gene TRBV3-1 (or the pseudogene TRBV3-2); TRBD1 matches 8 bases. CDR3 length equals 14 residues. With 6 bases clipped from V and 2 bases from J, the junction kept 3 bases outside the gene matches. Germline V CDR1 and CDR2: LGHDT, YNNKEL (reference sequence). The CDR3: CASRGQGTYNEQFF. The DNA for the CDR3 is TGTGCCAGCAGAGGACAGGGAACCTACAATGAGCAGTTCTTC.

The gene calls are TRBV5-1 and TRBJ1-2; a possible D gene is TRBD1 (6 bases). The germline V and J ends were trimmed by 2 bases and 5 bases, with 16 bases remaining between them. Per germline, CDR1 SGHRS and CDR2 YFSETQ. This CDR3 is 15 amino acids long. This chain's CDR3 is CASSFTQGRRYGYTF. DNA of the CDR3: TGCGCCAGCAGCTTCACACAGGGTCGTCGGTATGGCTACACCTTC.

CDR3 bases: TGTGCCAGCAGTGAACAATTCGTCTCAGGGGGAGGTGGCTACACCTTC. It is translated as CASSEQFVSGGGGYTF. The genes are TRBV6-1 and TRBJ1-2; 7 bases align to TRBD1. Looked up from germline, CDR1 is MNHNS and CDR2 is SASEGT. The J segment lost 7 bases and the V segment lost 2 bases, leaving 13 bases of the junction unmatched. The CDR3 consists of 16 residues.

Remarks on this clone: The germline gene is not matched at one end of the junction; a read error may be the cause. The chain has TRBV5-4 and TRBJ2-3, with TRBD2 matching over 8 bases. The germline gives CDR1 SGHNT, CDR2 YYREEE (reference sequence). This CDR3 spans 15 amino acids. The CDR3 nucleotides are TGTGCCAGCAGCTTGGCGGGGGGGTTCACATATACGCAGTATTTT. This sequence encodes CASSLAGGFTYTQYF.

The chain recombines TRBV27 with TRBJ2-3; D remains ambiguous. Deletions cut 2 bases from V and 0 bases from J, with 9 bases between. This CDR3 has 15 residues. CDR1 MNHEY and CDR2 SMNVEV come from the germline V gene (reference sequence). CDR3 bases: TGTGCCAGCAGTTTAAAGATTGGCAGCACAGATACGCAGTATTTT. Its translation is CASSLKIGSTDTQYF.

The DNA of the CDR3 is TGTGCCAGCAGCGTACAGGGTAGCGGCTACACCTTC. Translating gives CASSVQGSGYTF. The chain couples TRBV7-3 to TRBJ1-2; perhaps TRBD1 as D (6 bases). This CDR3 has 12 amino acids. Germline V gene sequence: CDR1 SGHTA, CDR2 FQGTGA. V was trimmed by 5 bases and J by 8 bases, leaving 12 bases between them.

J is TRBJ2-2 and V is TRBV7-2; D possibly corresponds to TRBD2 (5 bases). The V gene lost 5 bases and the J gene lost 7 bases, with 8 bases spanning the gap. This CDR3 region has 12 residues. The germline gives CDR1 SGHTA, CDR2 FQGNSA. The CDR3 DNA sequence: TGTGCCAGCAGCCCGGGGTTCGGGGAGCTGTTTTTT. As protein: CASSPGFGELFF.

J is TRBJ2-7 and V is TRBV28; 8 bases fit TRBD1. In germline, CDR1 is MDHEN, CDR2 SYDVKM. This CDR3 region has 16 residues. After removal of 2 bases from V and 3 bases from J, the junction contained 9 bases not matched to a gene. CDR3 sequence (DNA): TGTGCCAGCAGTTTACCCCGGACAGGGACGGACTACGAGCAGTACTTC. Its protein is CASSLPRTGTDYEQYF.

The chain is built from TRBV28 and TRBJ1-5; D not certain. The CDR3 has 14 amino acids. V was trimmed by 5 bases and J by 4 bases, leaving 12 bases between them. The germline V gene encodes CDR1 MDHEN and CDR2 SYDVKM. CDR3 region: CASSRTGGNQPQHF. The CDR3 coding sequence is TGTGCCAGCAGTCGGACGGGAGGAAATCAGCCCCAGCATTTT.

J is TRBJ1-1 and V is TRBV6-5; 10 bases match TRBD1. CDR1 is MNHEY and CDR2 is SVGAGI in the germline V gene. The trim removed 8 bases at V and 0 bases at J, leaving 3 bases unmatched. This CDR3 comprises 14 residues. CDR3 amino acids: CASGGQGMNTEAFF. The CDR3, as DNA: TGTGCCAGCGGGGGACAGGGGATGAACACTGAAGCTTTCTTT.

The sample holds one count of this clone. This sequence joins TRBV28 and TRBJ1-6; no clear D gene. Per germline, CDR1 MDHEN and CDR2 SYDVKM. CDR3 length: 15 amino acids. The V gene lost 8 bases and the J gene lost 8 bases, with 19 bases spanning the gap. The CDR3 DNA is TGTGCCAGCGGGGAGGGCGGCGGGATATATTCACCCCTCCACTTT. Translating it yields CASGEGGGIYSPLHF.

This clone was seen more than once but under ten times. The chain couples TRBV29-1 to TRBJ1-3, with D possibly TRBD1 on 6 matching bases. V lost 3 bases, J lost 0 bases, and 9 bases lay in between. This CDR3 is built from 14 residues. Germline assignment: CDR1 SQVTM and CDR2 ANQGSEA. This CDR3 reads CSVEGQTSGNTIYF. The CDR3 DNA sequence: TGCAGCGTTGAGGGACAAACCTCTGGAAACACCATATATTTT.

The chain has TRBV5-1 and TRBJ1-4, with 8 bases fitting TRBD1. The germline V gene encodes CDR1 SGHRS and CDR2 YFSETQ. CDR3 length: 16 amino acids. With V trimmed by 0 bases and J by 5 bases, 6 bases remained unmatched. CDR3 in DNA: TGCGCCAGCAGCTTGGGGACAGGGTCAGGGAATGAAAAACTGTTTTTT. It specifies CASSLGTGSGNEKLFF.

This chain connects TRBV5-8 to TRBJ2-2; tentative D call: TRBD1 (6 bases). Deletions cut 1 base from V and 0 bases from J, with 10 bases between. CDR3 length equals 16 residues. Germline values: CDR1 SGHTS, CDR2 YDEGEE. The CDR3 reads CASSLTDSSNTGELFF. The CDR3 DNA reads as TGTGCCAGCAGCTTGACGGACAGCTCGAACACCGGGGAGCTGTTTTTT.

The chain combines TRBV5-4 with TRBJ2-3, with D maybe TRBD2 (6 bases). The CDR3 runs 16 residues. Germline-derived CDR1 and CDR2 are SGHNT and YYREEE (reference sequence). Trimming stripped 0 bases from V and 2 bases from J, with 13 bases between. The DNA of the CDR3 is TGTGCCAGCAGCTTGGATTCGGGACTGTACACAGATACGCAGTATTTT. It specifies CASSLDSGLYTDTQYF. Drawing the rest from reference TRBV5-4 and TRBJ2-3, the complete variable domain is ETGVTQSPTHLIKTRGQQVTLRCSSQSGHNTVSWYQQALGQGPQFIFQYYREEENGRGNFPPRFSGLQFPNYSSELNVNALELDDSALYLCASSLDSGLYTDTQYFGPGTRLTVL.

The rearrangement uses TRBV2 and TRBJ2-3; 10 bases are a match to TRBD2. V lost 5 bases and J lost 2; bases outside the gene matches: 7. The germline V gene encodes CDR1 SNHLY and CDR2 FYNNEI. The CDR3 has 16 amino acids. The CDR3 sequence is CASSSPGLASTDTQYF. CDR3 DNA: TGTGCCAGCAGTTCCCCGGGACTAGCGTCCACAGATACGCAGTATTTT. Filled out from reference TRBV2 and TRBJ2-3, the complete variable domain reads EPEVTQTPSHQVTQMGQEVILRCVPISNHLYFYWYRQILGQKVEFLVSFYNNEISEKSEIFDDQFSVERPDGSNFTLKIRSTKLEDSAMYFCASSSPGLASTDTQYFGPGTRLTVL.

V and J are TRBV2 and TRBJ2-1, with TRBD1 identical over 9 bases. This CDR3 spans 14 amino acids. In germline, CDR1 is SNHLY, CDR2 FYNNEI. After removal of 6 bases from V and 8 bases from J, the junction contained 8 bases not matched to a gene. CDR3 protein: CASRIQGASDEQFF. In DNA form, the CDR3 reads TGTGCCAGCAGAATACAGGGGGCGAGCGATGAGCAGTTCTTC.

The J gene is TRBJ2-7, the V gene TRBV7-2; 9 nucleotides agree with TRBD1. Germline V gene sequence: CDR1 SGHTA, CDR2 FQGNSA. The CDR3 length is 14 residues. V lost 4 bases, J lost 3 bases, and 4 bases stayed unmatched. Here the CDR3 reads CASSSRTGDYEQYF. The CDR3 bases are TGTGCCAGCAGCTCGCGGACAGGGGACTACGAGCAGTACTTC.

The chain combines TRBV19 with TRBJ2-2; D is possibly TRBD1 (5 bases). The CDR3 is 14 residues long. Germline-derived CDR1 and CDR2 are LNHDA and SQIVND (reference sequence). The V end was cut by 5 bases, the J end by 6 bases, with 13 bases between. CDR3 sequence reads: CASSPQGWAGELFF. The DNA for the CDR3 is TGTGCCAGTAGTCCCCAGGGATGGGCCGGGGAGCTGTTTTTT.

This chain links TRBV7-2 with TRBJ1-1, with 8 bases fitting TRBD1. Trimming at V came to 5 bases and at J to 7 bases, leaving 12 bases not matched to a gene. The CDR3 spans 15 residues. CDR1 and CDR2 (germline): SGHTA, FQGNSA. The CDR3 loop is CASSHLPGQAFEAFF. In DNA, the CDR3 is TGTGCCAGCAGCCACCTCCCGGGACAGGCATTTGAAGCTTTCTTT.

V is TRBV7-2 and J is TRBJ2-5; D remains unclear. Trimming shortened V by 1 base and J by 4 bases, and 4 bases separated the two germline ends. Germline assignment: CDR1 SGHTA and CDR2 FQGNSA. The CDR3 contains 12 residues. CDR3 in DNA: TGTGCCAGCAGCTTAGGGCCAGAGACCCAGTACTTC. Amino acids: CASSLGPETQYF.

V gene TRBV28 combines with J gene TRBJ1-3; D not resolved. This CDR3 has 12 amino acids. The ends were cut back, 11 bases at V and 0 bases at J, with 8 bases in the middle. Germline values: CDR1 MDHEN, CDR2 SYDVKM. The CDR3 nucleotides read TGTGCCGCAGGACTCTCTGGAAACACCATATATTTT. Encoded protein: CAAGLSGNTIYF.

The CDR3 is CASSYSSSGAGDTQYF. CDR3 in DNA: TGTGCCAGCAGTTACTCTTCTAGCGGGGCTGGAGATACGCAGTATTTT. The gene calls are TRBV6-5 and TRBJ2-3; TRBD2 agrees at 9 bases. This CDR3 contains 16 residues. The trim removed 0 bases at V and 5 bases at J, leaving 6 bases unmatched. Germline CDR1 is MNHEY and CDR2 is SVGAGI.

V gene TRBV6-2 or TRBV6-3 combines with J gene TRBJ2-2, with D perhaps matching TRBD1 (6 bases). Germline assignment: CDR1 MNHEY and CDR2 SVGEGT. V was pared by 4 bases and J by 7 bases, with 22 bases between. The CDR3 is made up of 17 amino acids. This chain's CDR3 is CASSSITLGQPSGELFF. For the CDR3, the DNA is TGTGCCAGCAGTTCCATCACCTTAGGACAGCCAAGCGGGGAGCTGTTTTTT.